The rows below give T cell receptor beta chains drawn from one sample of a study of breast tumors, draining lymph nodes, adjacent tissues. TCRdb passed the multiplex PCR reads through MiXCR, listing each CDR3 protein once. The top ten clones hold roughly 2.2% of a sample with 130,000 or so distinct CDR3 sequences, 21% of them seen once. Input material: axillary lymph node tissue. The receptors come from a female donor with breast cancer. Some clones in this sample may be carry-over from other donors' samples. Both conserved end residues are part of each CDR3. Each record gives: J gene, clone size, V gene, CDR3 length, D gene, CDR3 protein, CDR3 DNA. D genes are given only for firm matches. Clone size is stated in some rows and not others, as once, few, many or a class when expanded.

J: TRBJ1-3
size: many
V: TRBV20-1
length: 13
D: .
CDR3: CSARRGTGNTIYF
DNA: TGCAGTGCTAGAAGGGGTACTGGAAACACCATATATTTT

J: TRBJ2-7
size: few
V: TRBV9
length: 12
D: .
CDR3: CASSVISYEQYF
DNA: TGTGCCAGCAGCGTGATCTCCTACGAGCAGTACTTC

J: TRBJ2-7
size: many
V: TRBV7-9
length: 16
D: TRBD2
CDR3: CASELLDGRARYEQYF
DNA: TGTGCCAGCGAGCTTTTAGATGGGAGGGCCCGCTACGAGCAGTACTTC

J: TRBJ1-5
size: .
V: TRBV19
length: 20
D: .
CDR3: CASSISPRPDMRLSNQPQHF
DNA: TGTGCCAGTAGTATTTCCCCACGCCCGGACATGAGACTCAGCAATCAGCCCCAGCATTTT

J: TRBJ2-7
size: many
V: TRBV3-1
length: 16
D: .
CDR3: CASSQDVERGSYEQYF
DNA: TGTGCCAGCAGCCAAGATGTTGAACGGGGTTCCTACGAGCAGTACTTC

J: TRBJ2-1
size: many
V: TRBV12-3/TRBV12-4
length: 14
D: .
CDR3: CASSLGRGGHEQFF
DNA: TGTGCCAGCAGTTTAGGCCGGGGTGGGCATGAGCAGTTCTTC

J: TRBJ1-4
size: few
V: TRBV6-5
length: 16
D: .
CDR3: CASSRLWSGSGEKLFF
DNA: TGTGCCAGCAGTCGCCTTTGGTCGGGGAGTGGAGAAAAACTGTTTTTT

J: TRBJ2-7
size: .
V: TRBV5-1
length: 15
D: .
CDR3: CTSSGTSHPTEEQYF
DNA: TGCACCAGCTCGGGGACTTCCCACCCGACTGAGGAGCAATACTTC

J: TRBJ2-1
size: many
V: TRBV11-1
length: 14
D: .
CDR3: CASSWLGAGLEQFF
DNA: TGTGCCAGCAGCTGGTTAGGGGCGGGTCTTGAGCAGTTCTTC

J: TRBJ2-7
size: many
V: TRBV4-1
length: 17
D: TRBD2
CDR3: CASSHGTSGSLTYEQYF
DNA: TGCGCCAGCAGCCATGGGACTAGCGGGAGTCTTACCTACGAGCAGTACTTC

J: TRBJ2-7
size: many
V: TRBV19
length: 12
D: .
CDR3: CASSGGGYEQYF
DNA: TGTGCCAGTAGTGGCGGTGGCTACGAGCAGTACTTC

J: TRBJ2-1
size: many
V: TRBV10-3
length: 12
D: .
CDR3: CAIGWREEEQFF
DNA: TGTGCCATCGGATGGAGGGAGGAGGAGCAGTTCTTC